This T cell receptor (beta chain) was recovered during a study of blood T cell repertoires in COVID-19. Study information: Samples taken during acute and convalescent COVID-19 were collected in the United States, Italy and Spain.

In the source study's methods: The assay estimated nucleated cells by amplifying reference gene primers. Libraries were prepared by immunoSEQ multiplex PCR; TCRdb keeps only in-frame clonotypes and omits some of them. The DNA gave D and trimming, while V, J and clone size come from that table. The sample has under 200,000 clones; roughly 86% are singletons. The sample was peripheral blood. This TCR was sampled from a woman at least 80 years old in a cohort sampled during active or convalescent COVID-19.

For the CDR3, the DNA is TGCGCCAGCAGCGGGGGTCGCGGGGATGGTGAAAAACTGTTTTTT. It codes for CASSGGRGDGEKLFF. The chain links TRBV5-1 to TRBJ1-4, with D possibly TRBD1 on 5 matching bases. The germline CDR1 and CDR2 sequences are SGHRS and YFSETQ. The CDR3 totals 15 residues. With 4 bases removed from V and 7 bases from J, the gap between germline ends came to 17 bases.